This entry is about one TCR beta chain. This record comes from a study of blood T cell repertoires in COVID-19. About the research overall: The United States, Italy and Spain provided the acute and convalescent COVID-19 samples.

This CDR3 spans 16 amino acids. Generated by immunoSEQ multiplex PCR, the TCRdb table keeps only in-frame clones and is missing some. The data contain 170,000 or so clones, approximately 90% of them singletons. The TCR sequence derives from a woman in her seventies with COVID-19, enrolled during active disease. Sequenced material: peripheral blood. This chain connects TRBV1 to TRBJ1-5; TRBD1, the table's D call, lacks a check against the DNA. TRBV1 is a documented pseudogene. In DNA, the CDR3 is TGCACCAGCAGCCAAGACCTGGGACAGGGTGGGCAGCCCCAGCATTTT. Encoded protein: CTSSQDLGQGGQPQHF.